Listed below are T cell receptor beta chains from one sample, sequenced in a study of CD4 T cells in relation to SARS-CoV-2 and coronaviruses. Some clones are missing from TCRdb's copy, which holds only in-frame ones; the method was immunoSEQ multiplex PCR. The table has some 44,000 clones, about 80% seen once. For these TCRs, the target antigens are not known. Material: naive CD4+ T cells from PBMCs, cultured in vitro. These TCRs come from an adult with COVID-19. Both conserved end residues are part of each CDR3. Fields, in order: J gene, V gene, CDR3 protein.

TRBJ2-2	TRBV5-4	CASREVGGLGTGELFF
TRBJ2-5	TRBV18	CASSPEQGVGETQYF
TRBJ2-7	TRBV6-6	CASSGTSGTHYEQYF
TRBJ2-7	TRBV6-5	CASARGGSYEQYF
TRBJ2-7	TRBV6-5	CASSRPNYEQYF
TRBJ2-1	TRBV11-2	CASTKLAGGQNEQFF
TRBJ1-3	TRBV7-9	CASSPLFPGALSGNTIYF
TRBJ2-5	TRBV5-4	CASSLANGETQYF
TRBJ2-5	TRBV30	CAWSVDRVETQYF
TRBJ2-2	TRBV5-4	CASSPRQGATGELFF
TRBJ2-1	TRBV19	CASSSVPSGGGEQFF
TRBJ1-5	TRBV2	CASTLTGQGDQPQHF
TRBJ2-1	TRBV3-1/TRBV3-2	CASSQDRSGEQFF
TRBJ2-2	TRBV24-1	CATSDYRDTGELFF
TRBJ2-7	TRBV28	CASKPGRTTYEQYF
TRBJ2-2	TRBV9	CASSVAISGSNTGELFF
TRBJ2-7	TRBV19	CASTATGGPYEQYF
TRBJ1-2	TRBV5-1	CASSLVRVRSSVNYGYTF
TRBJ1-2	TRBV6-5	CASSYWRGPHYGYTF
TRBJ1-3	TRBV28	CASKVVGFLPGNTIYF
TRBJ1-1	TRBV2	CASREVLMTDTTEAFF
TRBJ2-7	TRBV28	CASSYYYEQYF
TRBJ1-1	TRBV27	CASSLSPGVGNTEAFF
TRBJ2-3	TRBV28	CASSLVGDVTDTQYF
TRBJ2-7	TRBV7-2	CASSLALMAYEQYF
TRBJ1-1	TRBV3-1/TRBV3-2	CASSQDSRGEAFF
TRBJ2-5	TRBV11-2	CASSLVLDRSETQYF
TRBJ1-3	TRBV18	CASSSSSGNTIYF
TRBJ2-7	TRBV25-1	CASSPSPGQGGDYEQYF
TRBJ2-1	TRBV19	CASSIGVGQGYEQFF
TRBJ2-1	TRBV9	CASGDQRGSYNEQFF
TRBJ2-2	TRBV20-1	CSASGRSLNTGELFF
TRBJ2-3	TRBV5-4	CASSFGTSGRVADTQYF
TRBJ1-2	TRBV10-3	CAISDRGAVYGYTF
TRBJ2-5	TRBV5-1	CASSLVSGFQETQYF
TRBJ2-7	TRBV29-1	CSARGSLGGNSYEQYF
TRBJ2-7	TRBV5-6	CASSLDRTTTFPREQYF
TRBJ1-1	TRBV5-1	CASRSREGTEAFF
TRBJ2-5	TRBV28	CASTRPGIQETQYF
TRBJ2-2	TRBV4-2	CASSQDTTGRNRTGELFF
TRBJ2-7	TRBV9	CASSPEDYSYYEQYF
TRBJ2-1	TRBV5-4	CASSSMTSGSSYNEQFF
TRBJ1-5	TRBV28	CASSLMTWTYSNQPQHF
TRBJ1-3	TRBV5-5	CASSPGQLSGNTIYF
TRBJ1-6	TRBV10-3	CAISDREGSYNSPLHF
TRBJ2-2	TRBV5-1	CASSMAGSNTGELFF
TRBJ1-3	TRBV4-3	CASSQYTGTGPGNTIYF
TRBJ1-1	TRBV28	CASRIRQGMNTEAFF